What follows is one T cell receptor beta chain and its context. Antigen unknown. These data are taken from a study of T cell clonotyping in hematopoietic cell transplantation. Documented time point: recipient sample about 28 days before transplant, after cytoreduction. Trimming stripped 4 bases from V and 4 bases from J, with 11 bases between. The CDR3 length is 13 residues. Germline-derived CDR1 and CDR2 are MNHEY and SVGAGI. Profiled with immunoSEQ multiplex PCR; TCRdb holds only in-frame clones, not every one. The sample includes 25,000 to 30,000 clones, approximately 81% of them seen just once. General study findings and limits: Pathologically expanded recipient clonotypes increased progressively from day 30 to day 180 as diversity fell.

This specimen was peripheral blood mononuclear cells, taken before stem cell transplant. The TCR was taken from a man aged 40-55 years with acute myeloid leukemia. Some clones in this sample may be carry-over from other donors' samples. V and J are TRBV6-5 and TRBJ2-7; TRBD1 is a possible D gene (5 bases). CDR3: CASSSPGFYEQYF. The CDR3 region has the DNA TGTGCCAGCAGTTCCCCAGGGTTTTACGAGCAGTACTTC.